What follows are 9 T cell receptor beta chains derived from one specimen sequenced in a study of cytomegalovirus exposure and HLA in healthy donors. PCR used 60 Vbeta primers and 13 Jbeta primers. Using immunoSEQ multiplex PCR, the repertoire was profiled, and TCRdb retains in-frame clones only, with some absent. The repertoire has 150,000 or so clones, 75% to 85% of them found once; the top ten carry 6% to 8.5%. The source material was PBMCs. Receptors originate from a man aged 25 to 40 in good health and CMV-seropositive.

DNA of the CDR3: TGCGCCAGCAGCCGCGCCAGGGGGCCTACCTACGAGCAGTACTTC. It translates to CASSRARGPTYEQYF. This chain connects TRBV4-3 to TRBJ2-5; 8 positions agree with TRBD1. The assigned J gene may be wrong: the sequence end matches TRBJ2-7 better. The CDR3 is 15 amino acids. Germline-derived CDR1 and CDR2 are LGHNA and YSLEER.

The chain joins TRBV7-9 to TRBJ1-6, with 11 bases matching TRBD1. The CDR3 length is 15 residues. Germline CDR1 is SEHNR and CDR2 is FQNEAQ (reference sequence). J gave up 8 bases and V 4 bases, and 4 bases lay outside the gene matches. CDR3 sequence (DNA): TGTGCCAGCAGCTCCCGGGACAGGGGGTATTCACCCCTCCACTTT. Translating gives CASSSRDRGYSPLHF.

The gene calls are TRBV29-1 and TRBJ1-1; 7 bases line up with TRBD1. Germline CDR1 is SQVTM and CDR2 is ANQGSEA. V shed 3 bases and J 7 bases; nucleotides not matched to a gene: 8. The CDR3 contains 13 residues. The CDR3 DNA is TGCAGCGTTGAGACGCAAGGGGGCTTTGAAGCTTTCTTT. It specifies CSVETQGGFEAFF.

The V and J genes are TRBV9 and TRBJ1-2; maybe TRBD1 (6 bases). The CDR3 sequence is 19 residues long. With 3 bases removed from V and 1 base from J, the gap between germline ends came to 25 bases. Germline V gives CDR1 SGDLS, CDR2 YYNGEE. CDR3 amino acids: CASSGTSPGHREGNYGYTF. DNA of the CDR3: TGTGCCAGCAGCGGCACCTCTCCAGGCCACAGGGAAGGTAACTATGGCTACACCTTC.

The chain carries TRBV30 and TRBJ1-5, with D perhaps TRBD1 (5 bases). Germline V gene sequence: CDR1 GTSNPN, CDR2 SVGIG (reference sequence). The CDR3 is made up of 16 amino acids. V was shortened by 1 base and J by 2 bases, with 15 bases between the two germline ends. CDR3: CAWSGSGHRGNQPQHF. The CDR3 DNA follows: TGTGCCTGGAGTGGGTCTGGACACCGAGGCAATCAGCCCCAGCATTTT.

The chain links TRBV4-1 to TRBJ2-1, with no clear D. The germline gives CDR1 MGHRA, CDR2 YSYEKL. With 5 bases removed from V and 5 bases from J, the gap between germline ends came to 16 bases. This CDR3 has 15 amino acids. The CDR3 sequence: CASSTEHYRNNEQFF. The CDR3 bases are TGCGCCAGCAGCACCGAGCACTACCGCAACAATGAGCAGTTCTTC.

This sequence joins TRBV6-5 and TRBJ2-5; TRBD1 matches at 11 bases. Trimming took 5 bases from V and 4 from J; bases not matched to a gene: 3. Germline V gives CDR1 MNHEY, CDR2 SVGAGI. This CDR3 region has 14 residues. CDR3 residues: CASSPGTGGETQYF. The CDR3 DNA follows: TGTGCCAGCAGTCCCGGGACAGGGGGAGAGACCCAGTACTTC.

V is TRBV19 and J is TRBJ1-1; TRBD1 might be the D (5 bases). CDR1 and CDR2 (germline): LNHDA, SQIVND (reference sequence). The ends were cut back, 5 bases at V and 6 bases at J, with 13 bases in the middle. The CDR3 contains 13 residues. The CDR3 DNA is TGTGCCAGTAGTCCGGGTCTCAGGGCTGAAGCTTTCTTT. Residues: CASSPGLRAEAFF.

The chain links TRBV7-3 to TRBJ2-2; TRBD1 agrees at 7 bases. The junction had 6 bases not matched to a gene; V was cut back by 5 bases and J by 6 bases. The CDR3 contains 14 residues. CDR1 and CDR2 (germline): SGHTA, FQGTGA. CDR3 region: CASSGDRAPGELFF. The CDR3 DNA reads as TGTGCCAGCAGCGGCGACAGGGCGCCCGGGGAGCTGTTTTTT.